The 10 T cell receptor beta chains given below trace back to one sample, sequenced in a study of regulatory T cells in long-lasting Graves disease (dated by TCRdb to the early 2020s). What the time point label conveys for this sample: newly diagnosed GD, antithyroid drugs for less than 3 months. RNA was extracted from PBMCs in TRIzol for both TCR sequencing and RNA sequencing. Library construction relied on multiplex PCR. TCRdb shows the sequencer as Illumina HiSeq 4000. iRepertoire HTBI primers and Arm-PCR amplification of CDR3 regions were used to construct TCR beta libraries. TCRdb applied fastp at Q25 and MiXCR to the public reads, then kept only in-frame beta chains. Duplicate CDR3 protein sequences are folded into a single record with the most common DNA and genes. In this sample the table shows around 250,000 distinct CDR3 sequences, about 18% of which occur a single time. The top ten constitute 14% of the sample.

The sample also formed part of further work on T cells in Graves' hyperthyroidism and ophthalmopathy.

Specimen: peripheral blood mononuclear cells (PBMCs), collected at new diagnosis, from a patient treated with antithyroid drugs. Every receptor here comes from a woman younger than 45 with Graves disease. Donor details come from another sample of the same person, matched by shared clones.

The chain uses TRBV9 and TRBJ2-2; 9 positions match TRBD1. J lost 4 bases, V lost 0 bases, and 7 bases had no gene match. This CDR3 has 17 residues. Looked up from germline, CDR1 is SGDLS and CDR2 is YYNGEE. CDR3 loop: CASSVVSGQGLTGELFF. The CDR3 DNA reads TGTGCCAGCAGCGTAGTGTCGGGACAGGGACTCACCGGGGAGCTGTTTTTT.

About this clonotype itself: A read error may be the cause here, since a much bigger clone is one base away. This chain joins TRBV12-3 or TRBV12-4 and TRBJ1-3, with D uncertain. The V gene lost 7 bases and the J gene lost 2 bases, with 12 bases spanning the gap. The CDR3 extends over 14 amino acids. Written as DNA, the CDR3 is TGTGCCAGCACCGGAGGCGATGCTGGAAACACCATATATTTT. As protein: CASTGGDAGNTIYF.

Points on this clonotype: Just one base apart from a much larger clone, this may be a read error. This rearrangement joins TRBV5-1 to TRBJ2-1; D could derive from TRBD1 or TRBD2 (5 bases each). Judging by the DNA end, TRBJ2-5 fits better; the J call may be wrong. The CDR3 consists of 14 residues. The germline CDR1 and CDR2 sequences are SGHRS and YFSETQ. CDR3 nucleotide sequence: TGCTCCAGCAGCACGGGACGCGCCCAAGAGACCCAGTACTTC. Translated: CSSSTGRAQETQYF.

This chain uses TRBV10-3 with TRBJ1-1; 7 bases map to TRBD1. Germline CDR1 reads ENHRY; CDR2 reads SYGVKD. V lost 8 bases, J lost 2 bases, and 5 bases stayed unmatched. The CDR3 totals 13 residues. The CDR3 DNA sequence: TGTGCCATCGGCGGGACAGCTAACACTGAAGCTTTCTTT. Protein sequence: CAIGGTANTEAFF.

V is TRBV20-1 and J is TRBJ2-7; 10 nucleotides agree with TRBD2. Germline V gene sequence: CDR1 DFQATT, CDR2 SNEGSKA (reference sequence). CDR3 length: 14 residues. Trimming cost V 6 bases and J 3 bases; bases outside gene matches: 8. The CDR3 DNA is TGCAGTGCCCGGGACTCTAGCGGGAGCTACGAGCAGTACTTC. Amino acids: CSARDSSGSYEQYF.

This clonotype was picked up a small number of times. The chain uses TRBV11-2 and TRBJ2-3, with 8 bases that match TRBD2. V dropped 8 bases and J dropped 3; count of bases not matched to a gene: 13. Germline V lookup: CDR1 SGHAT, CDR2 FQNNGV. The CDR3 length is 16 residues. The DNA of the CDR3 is TGTGCCAGCGACTGGTCGGGGGGGCTAAATACAGATACGCAGTATTTT. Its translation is CASDWSGGLNTDTQYF.

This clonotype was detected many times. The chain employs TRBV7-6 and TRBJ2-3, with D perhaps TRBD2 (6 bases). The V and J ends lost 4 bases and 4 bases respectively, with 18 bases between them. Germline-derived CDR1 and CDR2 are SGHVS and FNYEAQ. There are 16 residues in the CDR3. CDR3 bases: TGTGCCAGCAGCTCCCTCGTATCGGGGGAATCAGATACGCAGTATTTT. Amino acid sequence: CASSSLVSGESDTQYF.

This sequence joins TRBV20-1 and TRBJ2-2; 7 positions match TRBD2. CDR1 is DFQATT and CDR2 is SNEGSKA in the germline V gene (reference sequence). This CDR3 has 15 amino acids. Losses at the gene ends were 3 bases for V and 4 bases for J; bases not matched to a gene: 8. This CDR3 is CSASPYGRFTGELFF. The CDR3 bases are TGCAGTGCTAGTCCCTACGGGAGGTTCACCGGGGAGCTGTTTTTT.

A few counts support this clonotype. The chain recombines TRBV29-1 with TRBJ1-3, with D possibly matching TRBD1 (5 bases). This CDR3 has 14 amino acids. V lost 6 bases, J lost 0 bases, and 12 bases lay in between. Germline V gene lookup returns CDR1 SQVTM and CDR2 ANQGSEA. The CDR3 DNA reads TGCAGCGTATCGACAGTACTCTCTGGAAACACCATATATTTT. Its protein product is CSVSTVLSGNTIYF.

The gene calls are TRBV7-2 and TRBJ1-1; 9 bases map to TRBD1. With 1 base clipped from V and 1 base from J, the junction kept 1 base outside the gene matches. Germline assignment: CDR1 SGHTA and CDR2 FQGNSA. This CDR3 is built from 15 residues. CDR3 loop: CASSLGQGENTEAFF. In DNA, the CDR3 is TGTGCCAGCAGCTTAGGACAGGGGGAGAACACTGAAGCTTTCTTT.